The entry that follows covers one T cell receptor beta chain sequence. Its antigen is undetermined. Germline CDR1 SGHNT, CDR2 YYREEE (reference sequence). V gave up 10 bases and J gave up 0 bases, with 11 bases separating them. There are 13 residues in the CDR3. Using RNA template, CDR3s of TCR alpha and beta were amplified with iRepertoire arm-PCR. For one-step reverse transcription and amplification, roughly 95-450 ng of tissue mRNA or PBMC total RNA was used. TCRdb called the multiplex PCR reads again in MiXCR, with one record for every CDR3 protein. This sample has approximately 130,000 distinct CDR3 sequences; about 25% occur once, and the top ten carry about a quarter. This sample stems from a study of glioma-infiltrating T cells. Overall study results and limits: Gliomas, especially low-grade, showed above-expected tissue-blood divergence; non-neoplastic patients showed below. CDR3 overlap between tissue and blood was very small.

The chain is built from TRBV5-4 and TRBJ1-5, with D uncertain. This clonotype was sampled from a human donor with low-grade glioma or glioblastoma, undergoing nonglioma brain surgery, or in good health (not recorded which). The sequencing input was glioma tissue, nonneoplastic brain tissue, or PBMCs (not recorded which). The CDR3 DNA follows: TGTGCCCTAAGCCCCCATAGCAATCAGCCCCAGCATTTT. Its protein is CALSPHSNQPQHF.